The source of this T cell receptor (beta chain) is a study of T cell changes during pregnancy in multiple sclerosis. Using immunoSEQ multiplex PCR, the repertoire was profiled, and TCRdb retains in-frame clones only, with some absent. Of tens of thousands of clones in the sample, around 90% were seen once. V was pared by 4 bases and J by 5 bases, with 12 bases between. CDR3 length: 13 residues. Germline assignment: CDR1 SGHVS and CDR2 FNYEAQ. This material consisted of peripheral blood, taken in the second trimester of pregnancy. The V gene is TRBV7-6, the J gene TRBJ2-7; no definite D call. This TCR came from a female donor with multiple sclerosis, enrolled in a pregnancy study. The CDR3 protein is CASSSRNRDEQYF. CDR3 nucleotides: TGTGCCAGCAGCTCGCGCAATCGGGACGAGCAGTACTTC.